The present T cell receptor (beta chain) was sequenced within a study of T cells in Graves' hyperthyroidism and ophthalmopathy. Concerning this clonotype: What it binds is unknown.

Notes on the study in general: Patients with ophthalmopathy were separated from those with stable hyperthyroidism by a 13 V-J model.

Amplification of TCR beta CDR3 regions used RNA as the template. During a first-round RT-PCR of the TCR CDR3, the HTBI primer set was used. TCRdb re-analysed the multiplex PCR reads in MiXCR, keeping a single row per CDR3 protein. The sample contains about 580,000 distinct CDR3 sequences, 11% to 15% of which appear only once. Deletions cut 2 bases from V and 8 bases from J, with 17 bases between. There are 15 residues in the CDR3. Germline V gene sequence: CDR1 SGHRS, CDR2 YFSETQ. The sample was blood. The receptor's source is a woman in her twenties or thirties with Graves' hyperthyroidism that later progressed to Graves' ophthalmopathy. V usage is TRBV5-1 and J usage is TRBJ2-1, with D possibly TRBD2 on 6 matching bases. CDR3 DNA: TGCGCCAGCAGCTTATTCGGGGGAGGTGCTGATGAGCAGTTCTTC. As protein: CASSLFGGGADEQFF. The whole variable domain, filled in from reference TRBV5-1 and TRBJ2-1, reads KAGVTQTPRYLIKTRGQQVTLSCSPISGHRSVSWYQQTPGQGLQFLFEYFSETQRNKGNFPGRFSGRQFSNSRSEMNVSTLELGDSALYLCASSLFGGGADEQFFGPGTRLTVL.